This is a list of T cell receptor beta chains from one sample in a study of technical replicates of blood from a handful of donors. TCRdb keeps only in-frame clones here, not all; method: immunoSEQ multiplex PCR. The sample carries approximately 70,000 clones, roughly 89% recorded once. Source material: T cells isolated from PBMCs. These receptor sequences come from a human donor in good health. Some clones in this sample may be carry-over from other donors' samples. Both conserved end residues are part of each CDR3. D genes are given only for firm matches. Some rows have no size entry. The others give once, few or many, or a class for an expanded clone.

d_call	v_call	clone_size	j_call	cdr3_length	cdr3_aa	cdr3_nt
TRBD1	TRBV5-1	.	TRBJ1-1	14	CASSFRTGQHRTFF	TGCGCCAGCAGTTTCCGGACAGGACAACATCGGACTTTCTTT
.	TRBV4-1	.	TRBJ1-2	14	CASSQQMTAYGYTF	TGCGCCAGCAGCCAACAGATGACAGCCTATGGCTACACCTTC
TRBD2	TRBV20-1	once	TRBJ2-1	11	CSATNLAGLFF	TGCAGTGCCACTAATCTAGCGGGGCTGTTCTTC
TRBD2	TRBV28	.	TRBJ2-3	16	CASSLTSGSISDTQYF	TGTGCCAGCAGTTTGACTAGCGGGAGTATTTCCGATACGCAGTATTTT
.	TRBV6-5	.	TRBJ1-6	15	CASRTGGSYNSPLHF	TGTGCCAGCAGAACTGGAGGCTCCTATAATTCACCCCTCCACTTT
.	TRBV11-2	.	TRBJ2-5	15	CASSPRGASGETQYF	TGTGCCAGCAGCCCACGGGGGGCCTCCGGCGAGACCCAGTACTTC
TRBD1	TRBV11-2	.	TRBJ1-2	15	CASSLGDRPTYGYTF	TGTGCCAGCAGCTTAGGGGACAGGCCTACTTATGGCTACACCTTC
TRBD1	TRBV6-5	.	TRBJ1-2	13	CASSQTGGGGYTF	TGTGCCAGCAGCCAGACAGGGGGAGGTGGCTACACCTTC
.	TRBV30	.	TRBJ2-6	18	CAWSGGTPLLSGANVLTF	TGTGCCTGGAGTGGTGGGACACCACTACTCTCTGGGGCCAACGTCCTGACTTTC
TRBD1	TRBV7-9	.	TRBJ2-7	13	CASSGTVTYEQYF	TGTGCCAGCAGCGGGACAGTTACCTACGAGCAGTACTTC
TRBD1	TRBV9	.	TRBJ2-3	18	CASSVNRGRNQNTDTQYF	TGTGCCAGCAGCGTTAACAGGGGGAGAAACCAAAACACAGATACGCAGTATTTT
TRBD1	TRBV7-8	.	TRBJ1-2	15	CASSLHRGPYYGYTF	TGTGCCAGCAGCTTACACAGGGGGCCGTACTATGGCTACACCTTC
.	TRBV10-3	once	TRBJ2-1	16	CAISESGAPRGVEQFF	TGTGCCATCAGTGAGTCAGGGGCCCCTCGAGGTGTTGAGCAGTTCTTC
TRBD1	TRBV9	.	TRBJ1-2	14	CASSVLQGAGGYTF	TGTGCCAGCAGCGTCCTTCAGGGGGCTGGAGGCTACACCTTC